Listed below are T cell receptor beta chains from one sample, sequenced in a study of blood T cell repertoires in COVID-19. Clones were sequenced by immunoSEQ multiplex PCR, and TCRdb holds only the in-frame ones, with some missing. The data show some 110,000 clones, 83% seen once. Sequenced material: peripheral blood. The receptor set was obtained from a man aged 25 to 40 with acute or convalescent COVID-19. Both conserved end residues are part of each CDR3. Each record gives: clone size, D gene, J gene, V gene, CDR3 protein, CDR3 DNA. D genes are given only for firm matches. Clone size, where shown, is once, few, many, or a class for clones that have expanded.

size: NA
D: TRBD2
J: TRBJ2-3
V: TRBV5-1
CDR3: CASSLRTSGGAGLADTQYF
DNA: TGCGCCAGCAGCCTAAGGACTAGCGGGGGGGCCGGTTTGGCAGATACGCAGTATTTT

size: NA
D: TRBD1
J: TRBJ1-1
V: TRBV14
CDR3: CASSQGGGSRTEAFF
DNA: TGTGCCAGCAGCCAAGGAGGGGGCTCAAGGACTGAAGCTTTCTTT

size: few
D: TRBD1
J: TRBJ2-3
V: TRBV19
CDR3: CASSKTGWGTDTQYF
DNA: TGTGCCAGTAGCAAGACAGGGTGGGGGACAGATACGCAGTATTTT

size: NA
D: NA
J: TRBJ1-5
V: TRBV9
CDR3: CASSVTPGADQPQHF
DNA: TGTGCCAGCAGCGTAACCCCGGGAGCGGATCAGCCCCAGCATTTT

size: NA
D: NA
J: TRBJ2-3
V: TRBV7-2
CDR3: CASSLGRGTDTQYF
DNA: TGTGCCAGCAGCTTAGGTCGGGGAACAGATACGCAGTATTTT

size: NA
D: TRBD1
J: TRBJ2-1
V: TRBV19
CDR3: CASSSRGLKNEQFF
DNA: TGTGCCAGTAGTAGCAGGGGGCTTAAAAATGAGCAGTTCTTC

size: NA
D: TRBD1
J: TRBJ2-1
V: TRBV5-1
CDR3: CASSPPRTGADEQFF
DNA: TGCGCCAGCAGCCCCCCACGGACAGGGGCCGATGAGCAGTTCTTC

size: few
D: NA
J: TRBJ2-1
V: TRBV5-5
CDR3: CASSIGGVGNEQFF
DNA: TGTGCCAGCAGCATCGGAGGGGTGGGCAATGAGCAGTTCTTC

size: NA
D: NA
J: TRBJ2-3
V: TRBV4-1
CDR3: CASSRAEDTQYF
DNA: TGCGCCAGCAGCCGGGCCGAAGATACGCAGTATTTT

size: NA
D: NA
J: TRBJ2-5
V: TRBV15
CDR3: CATSRGVQETQYF
DNA: TGTGCCACCAGCCGGGGTGTTCAAGAGACCCAGTACTTC

size: NA
D: TRBD1
J: TRBJ1-5
V: TRBV6-5
CDR3: CASRDRVWQPQHF
DNA: TGTGCCAGCCGGGACAGGGTTTGGCAGCCCCAGCATTTT

size: NA
D: TRBD1
J: TRBJ1-1
V: TRBV4-1
CDR3: CASSQVGTGGYTEAFF
DNA: TGCGCCAGCAGCCAAGTAGGGACAGGAGGTTACACTGAAGCTTTCTTT

size: NA
D: TRBD1
J: TRBJ1-3
V: TRBV3-1/TRBV3-2
CDR3: CASSQTGQVNSGNTIYF
DNA: TGTGCCAGCAGCCAAACCGGACAGGTGAACTCTGGAAACACCATATATTTT

size: NA
D: TRBD2
J: TRBJ2-7
V: TRBV27
CDR3: CASSYNGPGLAGVDSSYEQYF
DNA: TGTGCCAGCAGTTACAACGGGCCGGGACTAGCGGGAGTTGACTCGTCCTACGAGCAGTACTTC

size: NA
D: TRBD2
J: TRBJ2-7
V: TRBV6-2/TRBV6-3
CDR3: CASSPRRAGDLYEQYF
DNA: TGTGCCAGCAGTCCCCGTCGGGCGGGGGACCTCTACGAGCAGTACTTC

size: NA
D: TRBD2
J: TRBJ2-2
V: TRBV5-6
CDR3: CASSLGLAGPNTGELFF
DNA: TGTGCCAGCAGCTTGGGACTAGCGGGTCCCAACACCGGGGAGCTGTTTTTT

size: NA
D: NA
J: TRBJ2-3
V: TRBV7-9
CDR3: CASRSGGFQGKSTDTQYF
DNA: TGTGCCAGCAGAAGTGGGGGTTTCCAGGGGAAAAGCACAGATACGCAGTATTTT

size: NA
D: NA
J: TRBJ1-5
V: TRBV4-1
CDR3: CASSQGQTNQPQHF
DNA: TGCGCCAGCAGCCAAGGACAGACTAATCAGCCCCAGCATTTT

size: few
D: NA
J: TRBJ1-3
V: TRBV9
CDR3: CASSPHGTGNTIYF
DNA: TGTGCCAGCAGCCCTCATGGGACAGGAAACACCATATATTTT

size: NA
D: NA
J: TRBJ1-4
V: TRBV4-3
CDR3: CASSLSQEAGEKLFF
DNA: TGCGCCAGCAGCCTTTCGCAGGAGGCTGGAGAAAAACTGTTTTTT

size: NA
D: TRBD1
J: TRBJ1-2
V: TRBV5-4
CDR3: CASSLEGRGRGYGYTF
DNA: TGTGCCAGCAGCTTGGAGGGCAGGGGGCGCGGCTATGGCTACACCTTC

size: NA
D: NA
J: TRBJ2-2
V: TRBV5-6
CDR3: CASSLLAEPGKLFF
DNA: TGTGCCAGCAGCTTGCTGGCAGAACCGGGGAAGCTGTTTTTT

size: NA
D: NA
J: TRBJ2-2
V: TRBV4-1
CDR3: CASSQGPNTGELFF
DNA: TGCGCCAGCAGCCAAGGGCCGAACACCGGGGAGCTGTTTTTT

size: NA
D: NA
J: TRBJ2-2
V: TRBV7-9
CDR3: CASSLRDWNTGELFF
DNA: TGTGCCAGCAGCTTACGGGATTGGAACACCGGGGAGCTGTTTTTT

size: NA
D: NA
J: TRBJ1-3
V: TRBV29-1
CDR3: CSVQPGPYGNTIYF
DNA: TGCAGCGTTCAACCGGGTCCCTATGGAAACACCATATATTTT

size: few
D: TRBD1
J: TRBJ1-2
V: TRBV7-8
CDR3: CASSPFSGTDFYGYTF
DNA: TGTGCCAGCAGCCCGTTCTCGGGGACAGATTTTTATGGCTACACCTTC

size: NA
D: NA
J: TRBJ1-1
V: TRBV6-5
CDR3: CASSYSGDVEAFF
DNA: TGTGCCAGCAGTTACTCGGGAGATGTTGAAGCTTTCTTT

size: NA
D: TRBD1
J: TRBJ2-7
V: TRBV6-6
CDR3: CASRDTGDRYEQYF
DNA: TGTGCCAGCAGAGACACAGGGGATAGATACGAGCAGTACTTC

size: NA
D: NA
J: TRBJ2-7
V: TRBV19
CDR3: CASSITGSSYEQYF
DNA: TGTGCCAGTAGTATAACAGGGTCGTCCTACGAGCAGTACTTC

size: NA
D: NA
J: TRBJ2-5
V: TRBV6-5
CDR3: CASSYSTAGAAETQYF
DNA: TGTGCCAGCAGTTACTCGACGGCGGGGGCCGCGGAGACCCAGTACTTC

size: NA
D: NA
J: TRBJ1-5
V: TRBV6-2/TRBV6-3
CDR3: CASSNQGLSNQPQHF
DNA: TGTGCCAGCAGTAACCAGGGACTTAGCAATCAGCCCCAGCATTTT

size: few
D: NA
J: TRBJ1-1
V: TRBV24-1
CDR3: CATSDFGPSNPLDTEAFF
DNA: TGTGCCACCAGTGATTTTGGGCCTTCCAACCCTCTGGACACTGAAGCTTTCTTT

size: few
D: NA
J: TRBJ1-2
V: TRBV7-2
CDR3: CASSQARTVHNYGYTF
DNA: TGTGCCAGCAGCCAGGCCAGGACAGTGCATAACTATGGCTACACCTTC

size: NA
D: NA
J: TRBJ1-1
V: TRBV18
CDR3: CASSPPTRTAAEAFF
DNA: TGTGCCAGCTCACCACCAACTAGGACGGCGGCTGAAGCTTTCTTT

size: NA
D: NA
J: TRBJ2-3
V: TRBV19
CDR3: CASSSTSQSDTQYF
DNA: TGTGCCAGTAGTTCGACTAGTCAGTCCGATACGCAGTATTTT

size: NA
D: NA
J: TRBJ2-4
V: TRBV3-1/TRBV3-2
CDR3: CASSQEGGENIQYF
DNA: TGTGCCAGCAGCCAAGAAGGGGGGGAAAACATTCAGTACTTC